Sequencing of this TCR beta chain was carried out in a study of T cells after yellow fever vaccination. Trimming removed 6 bases from V and 6 bases from J; junction bases left unmatched: 5. Per the germline V gene, CDR1 is SQVTM and CDR2 is ANQGSEA. The CDR3 has 12 residues. This clonotype showed up just once. Each CDR3 protein is one row after TCRdb ran MiXCR on the 5' RACE reads. The data show approximately 170,000 distinct CDR3 sequences, approximately 9.9% seen once. This TCR was sampled from a man in his late teens or twenties who received the YFV17D yellow fever vaccine. The chain joins TRBV29-1 to TRBJ2-1; 7 positions agree with TRBD1. This specimen was CD8+ T cells sorted from PBMCs, taken 15 days after the yellow fever booster vaccination. The CDR3, as DNA: TGCAGCGTAGACAGGGTAGTCAATGAGCAGTTCTTC. Its protein product is CSVDRVVNEQFF.